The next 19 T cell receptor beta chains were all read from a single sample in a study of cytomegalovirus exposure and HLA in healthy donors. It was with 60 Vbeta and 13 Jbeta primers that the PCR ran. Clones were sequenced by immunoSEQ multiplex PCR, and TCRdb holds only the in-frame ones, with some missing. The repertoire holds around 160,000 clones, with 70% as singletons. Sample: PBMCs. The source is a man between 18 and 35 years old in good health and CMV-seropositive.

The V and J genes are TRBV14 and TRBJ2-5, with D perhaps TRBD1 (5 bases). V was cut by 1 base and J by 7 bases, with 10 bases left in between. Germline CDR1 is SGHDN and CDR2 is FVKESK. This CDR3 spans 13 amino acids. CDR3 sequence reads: CASSQGAQGTQYF. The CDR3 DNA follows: TGTGCCAGCAGCCAAGGGGCTCAGGGGACCCAGTACTTC. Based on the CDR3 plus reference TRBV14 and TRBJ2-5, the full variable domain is EAGVTQFPSHSVIEKGQTVTLRCDPISGHDNLYWYRRVMGKEIKFLLHFVKESKQDESGMPNNRFLAERTGGTYSTLKVQPAELEDSGVYFCASSQGAQGTQYFGPGTRLLVL.

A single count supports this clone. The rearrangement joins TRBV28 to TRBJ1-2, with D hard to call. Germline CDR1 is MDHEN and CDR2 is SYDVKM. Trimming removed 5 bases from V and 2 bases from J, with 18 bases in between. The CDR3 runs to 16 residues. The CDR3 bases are TGTGCCAGCAGTAGGCAGGTTACTTTCTTAAACTATGGCTACACCTTC. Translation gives CASSRQVTFLNYGYTF.

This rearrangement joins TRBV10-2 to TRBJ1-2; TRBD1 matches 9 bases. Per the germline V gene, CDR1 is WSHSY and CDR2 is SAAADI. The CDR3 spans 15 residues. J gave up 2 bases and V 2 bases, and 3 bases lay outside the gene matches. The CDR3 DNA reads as TGCGCCAGCAGTGAGGGGACAGGGCTGAACTATGGCTACACCTTC. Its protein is CASSEGTGLNYGYTF.

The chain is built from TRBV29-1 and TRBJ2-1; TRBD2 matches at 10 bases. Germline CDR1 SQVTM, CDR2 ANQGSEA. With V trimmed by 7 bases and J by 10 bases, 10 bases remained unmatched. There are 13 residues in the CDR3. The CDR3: CSAQREGLGEQFF. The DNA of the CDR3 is TGCAGCGCCCAGCGGGAGGGCCTTGGGGAGCAGTTCTTC.

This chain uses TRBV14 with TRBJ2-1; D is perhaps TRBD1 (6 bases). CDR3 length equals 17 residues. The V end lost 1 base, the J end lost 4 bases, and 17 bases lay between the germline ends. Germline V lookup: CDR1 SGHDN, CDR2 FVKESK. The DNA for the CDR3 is TGTGCCAGCAGCCAAGGGTCCTGGACAGCAGTATACAATGAGCAGTTCTTC. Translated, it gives CASSQGSWTAVYNEQFF.

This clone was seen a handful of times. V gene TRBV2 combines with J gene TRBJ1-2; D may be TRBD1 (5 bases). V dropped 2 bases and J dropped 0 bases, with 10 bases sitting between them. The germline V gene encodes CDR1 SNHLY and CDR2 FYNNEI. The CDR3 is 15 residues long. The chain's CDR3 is CASSETGASNYGYTF. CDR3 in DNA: TGTGCCAGCAGTGAAACAGGAGCGTCTAACTATGGCTACACCTTC.

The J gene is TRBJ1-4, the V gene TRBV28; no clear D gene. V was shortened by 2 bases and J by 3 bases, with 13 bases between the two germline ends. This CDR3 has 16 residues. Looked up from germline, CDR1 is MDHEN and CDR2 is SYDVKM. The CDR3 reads CASSLGTSAANEKLFF. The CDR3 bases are TGTGCCAGCAGTTTAGGAACGTCGGCGGCTAATGAAAAACTGTTTTTT.

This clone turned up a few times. The CDR3 spells CASSELLAGENEQFF. For the CDR3, the DNA is TGTGCCAGCAGTGAACTACTAGCGGGTGAGAATGAGCAGTTCTTC. The genes are TRBV2 and TRBJ2-1; the match to TRBD2 covers 9 bases. With V trimmed by 2 bases and J by 7 bases, 6 bases remained unmatched. From germline, CDR1 is SNHLY and CDR2 FYNNEI. This CDR3 is 15 amino acids long.

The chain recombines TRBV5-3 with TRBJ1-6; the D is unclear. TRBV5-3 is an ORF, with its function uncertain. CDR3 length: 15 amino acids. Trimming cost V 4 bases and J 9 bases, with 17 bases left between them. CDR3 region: CARSPHSSIFSPLHF. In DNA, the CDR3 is TGTGCCAGAAGCCCACACAGCTCGATCTTTTCACCCCTCCACTTT.

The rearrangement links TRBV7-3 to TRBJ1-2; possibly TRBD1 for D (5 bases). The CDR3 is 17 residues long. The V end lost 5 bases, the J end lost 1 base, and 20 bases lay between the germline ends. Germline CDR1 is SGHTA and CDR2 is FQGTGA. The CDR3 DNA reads TGTGCCAGCAGCCCGGAACCATCCCAGGGAAGTAACTATGGCTACACCTTC. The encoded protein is CASSPEPSQGSNYGYTF.

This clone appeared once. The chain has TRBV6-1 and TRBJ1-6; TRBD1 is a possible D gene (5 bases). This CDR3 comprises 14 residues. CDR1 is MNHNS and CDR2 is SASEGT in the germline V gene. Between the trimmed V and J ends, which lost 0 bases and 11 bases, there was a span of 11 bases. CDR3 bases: TGTGCCAGCAGTGAAGCCGGGACTCAAACACCCCTCCACTTT. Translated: CASSEAGTQTPLHF.

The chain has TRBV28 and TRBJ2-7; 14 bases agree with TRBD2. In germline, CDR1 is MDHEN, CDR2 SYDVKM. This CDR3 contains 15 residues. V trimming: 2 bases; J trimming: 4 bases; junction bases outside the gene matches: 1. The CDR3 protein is CASSLGLAGGYEQYV. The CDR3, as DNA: TGTGCCAGCAGTTTAGGACTAGCGGGGGGTTACGAGCAGTACGTC.

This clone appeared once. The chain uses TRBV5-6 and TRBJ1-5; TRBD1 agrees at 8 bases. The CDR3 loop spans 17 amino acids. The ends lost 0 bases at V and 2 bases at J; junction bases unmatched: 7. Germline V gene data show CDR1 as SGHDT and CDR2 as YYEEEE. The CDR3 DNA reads TGTGCCAGCAGCTTGGCAGGGGGCAGGGAAGGCAATCAGCCCCAGCATTTT. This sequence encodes CASSLAGGREGNQPQHF.

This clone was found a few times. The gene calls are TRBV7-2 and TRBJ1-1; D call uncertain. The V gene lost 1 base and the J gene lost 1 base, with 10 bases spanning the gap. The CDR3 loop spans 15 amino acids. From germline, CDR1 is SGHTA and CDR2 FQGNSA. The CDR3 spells CASSLGEGGNTEAFF. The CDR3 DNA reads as TGTGCCAGCAGCTTAGGCGAGGGTGGGAACACTGAAGCTTTCTTT.

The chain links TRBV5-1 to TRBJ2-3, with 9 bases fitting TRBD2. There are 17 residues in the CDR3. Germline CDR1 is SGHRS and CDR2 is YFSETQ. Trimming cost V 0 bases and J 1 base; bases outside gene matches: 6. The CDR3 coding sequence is TGCGCCAGCAGCTTGGCTCTTCAGCGGGGGGGCACAGATACGCAGTATTTT. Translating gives CASSLALQRGGTDTQYF.

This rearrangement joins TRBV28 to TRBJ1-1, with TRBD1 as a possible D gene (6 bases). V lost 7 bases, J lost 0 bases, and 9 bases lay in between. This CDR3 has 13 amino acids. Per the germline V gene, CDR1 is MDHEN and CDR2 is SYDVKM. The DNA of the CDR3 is TGTGCCAGCATTCAGGGGCTGAACACTGAAGCTTTCTTT. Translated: CASIQGLNTEAFF.

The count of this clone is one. The CDR3: CASSRGALGDQETQYF. DNA for the CDR3: TGTGCCAGCAGTCGAGGCGCCCTCGGGGACCAAGAGACCCAGTACTTC. The rearrangement links TRBV28 to TRBJ2-5; a possible D gene is TRBD2 (5 bases). The V end was cut by 5 bases, the J end by 0 bases, with 16 bases between. There are 16 residues in the CDR3. Germline V CDR1 and CDR2: MDHEN, SYDVKM. Supplemented by reference TRBV28 and TRBJ2-5, the full variable domain reads DVKVTQSSRYLVKRTGEKVFLECVQDMDHENMFWYRQDPGLGLRLIYFSYDVKMKEKGDIPEGYSVSREKKERFSLILESASTNQTSMYLCASSRGALGDQETQYFGPGTRLLVL.

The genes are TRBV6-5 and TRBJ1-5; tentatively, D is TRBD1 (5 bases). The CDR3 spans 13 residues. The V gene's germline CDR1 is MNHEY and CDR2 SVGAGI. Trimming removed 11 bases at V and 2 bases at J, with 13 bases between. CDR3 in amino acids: CAAAPRGNQPQHF. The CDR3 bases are TGTGCCGCTGCACCCAGGGGCAATCAGCCCCAGCATTTT.

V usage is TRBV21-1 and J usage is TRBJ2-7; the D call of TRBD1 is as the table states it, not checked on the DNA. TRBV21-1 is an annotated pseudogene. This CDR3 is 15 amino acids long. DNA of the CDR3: TGTGCCAGCAGCAAATCGGAAGGGGGCACCTACGAGCAGTACGTC. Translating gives CASSKSEGGTYEQYV.